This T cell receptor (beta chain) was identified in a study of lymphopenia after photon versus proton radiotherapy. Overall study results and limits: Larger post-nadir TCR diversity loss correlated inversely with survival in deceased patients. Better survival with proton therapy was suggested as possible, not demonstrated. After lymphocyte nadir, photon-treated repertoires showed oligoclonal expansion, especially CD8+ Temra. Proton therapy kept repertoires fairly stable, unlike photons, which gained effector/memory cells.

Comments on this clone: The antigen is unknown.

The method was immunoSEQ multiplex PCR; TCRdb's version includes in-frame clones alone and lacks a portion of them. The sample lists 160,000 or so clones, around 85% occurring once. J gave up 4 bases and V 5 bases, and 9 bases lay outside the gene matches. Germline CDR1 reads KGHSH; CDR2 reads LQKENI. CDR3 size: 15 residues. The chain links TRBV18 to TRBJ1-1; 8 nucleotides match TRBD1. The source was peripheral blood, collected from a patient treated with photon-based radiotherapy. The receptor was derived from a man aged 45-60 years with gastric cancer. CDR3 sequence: CASSVRQGTTTEAFF. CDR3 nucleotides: TGTGCCAGCTCAGTGCGACAGGGGACTACCACTGAAGCTTTCTTT.